The source of this TCR beta chain is a study of blood T cell repertoires in COVID-19. Study summary: Sources were T cells, B-cell-depleted T cells, or PBMCs; the material itself was cDNA or gDNA.

Sequenced by immunoSEQ multiplex PCR; TCRdb stores in-frame clones only, minus some. The table has 390,000 or so clones, 75% to 90% seen once. Participants came from about two dozen US areas, aged roughly 18 to 95 years. The study assigned cohorts using participant-reported clinical history. Resolution of symptoms, clearance, or two negative PCRs was present in recovered Cohort 3 donors. In germline, CDR1 is MNHEY, CDR2 SVGAGI. The CDR3 has 13 amino acids. V lost 6 bases and J 5 bases, leaving 13 bases between the germline ends. The sequence was obtained from a man aged 18 to 30 who had recovered from COVID-19. The chain recombines TRBV6-5 with TRBJ1-2; D not resolved. Sample: PBMCs or T cells enriched from blood (not recorded which). CDR3 residues: CASSHGLQYGYTF. The DNA of the CDR3 is TGTGCCAGCAGCCACGGATTACAGTATGGCTACACCTTC.